Presented here are 10 T cell receptor beta chains from one specimen sequenced in a study of T cell repertoires in cytomegalovirus infection. TCRdb redid the calling of the reads with MiXCR, one entry per CDR3 protein. The sample records approximately 200,000 distinct CDR3 sequences, roughly 30% being singletons. Sequencing used PBMCs. These receptors were obtained from a human donor in good health (CMV status not recorded). Some clones in this sample may be carry-over from other donors' samples.

In its sample, this clonotype was seen a few times. V is TRBV6-6 and J is TRBJ2-1; D gene uncertain. CDR3 length equals 17 residues. Trimming shortened V by 2 bases and J by 3 bases, and 17 bases separated the two germline ends. The germline CDR1 and CDR2 sequences are MNHNY and SVGAGI (reference sequence). The chain's CDR3 is CASSYGPLRSSYNEQFF. The CDR3 DNA sequence: TGTGCCAGCAGTTACGGACCCTTGAGATCGAGCTACAATGAGCAGTTCTTC.

This sequence joins TRBV20-1 and TRBJ1-1; D uncertain. The CDR3 contains 13 residues. Germline lookup yields CDR1 DFQATT and CDR2 SNEGSKA (reference sequence). Between the trimmed V and J ends, which lost 0 bases and 4 bases, there was a span of 9 bases. CDR3 sequence (DNA): TGCAGTGCTAGAGATGAGGGTCGCACTGAAGCTTTCTTT. Residues: CSARDEGRTEAFF.

This clonotype was seen a single time. The gene calls are TRBV12-3 or TRBV12-4 and TRBJ2-1, with a possible D match to TRBD1 (5 bases). The CDR3 runs 16 residues. Trimming left V 10 bases short and J 8 bases short, with 27 bases between. CDR3 in DNA: TGTGCCATCAAGGGCGGAGATGGCTCCACAGGCGATGAGCAGTTCTTC. Its protein product is CAIKGGDGSTGDEQFF.

The table lists this clonotype with many counts. The V and J genes are TRBV19 and TRBJ2-2; weak D call: TRBD1 (5 bases). Germline V CDR1 and CDR2: LNHDA, SQIVND (reference sequence). V lost 7 bases to trimming and J lost 5 bases, with 17 bases between them. This CDR3 contains 15 residues. CDR3 in DNA: TGTGCCAGTACGGTCCCCCAGGGTAGGACCGGGGAGCTGTTTTTT. Translated: CASTVPQGRTGELFF.

The rearrangement links TRBV25-1 to TRBJ1-5; D gene ambiguous. Germline V CDR1 and CDR2: MGHDK, SYGVNS. Trimming took 1 base from V and 2 from J, leaving 12 bases between them. The CDR3 consists of 16 residues. CDR3 coding DNA: TGTGCCAGCAGTGAATCCGGGAGGGAAGGCAATCAGCCCCAGCATTTT. Translation gives CASSESGREGNQPQHF.

This chain links TRBV2 with TRBJ2-7; TRBD2 agrees at 9 bases. Germline V gene sequence: CDR1 SNHLY, CDR2 FYNNEI. The CDR3 runs to 13 residues. Trimming took 7 bases from V and 7 from J; bases not matched to a gene: 8. The CDR3 reads CASKKRGEGEQYF. CDR3 DNA sequence: TGTGCCAGCAAAAAGCGGGGGGAGGGGGAGCAGTACTTC.

The sample holds a few counts of this clonotype. This chain links TRBV13 with TRBJ2-5; D might be TRBD1 (5 bases). The CDR3 sequence is 17 residues long. CDR1 is PRHDT and CDR2 is FYEKMQ in the germline V gene (reference sequence). Trimming removed 4 bases at V and 1 base at J, with 19 bases between. CDR3 DNA: TGTGCCAGCAGCTCCGCCGCCGATCCACAGGTCCAAGAGACCCAGTACTTC. Translation gives CASSSAADPQVQETQYF.

The chain links TRBV6-2 or TRBV6-3 to TRBJ1-1; D not certain. The CDR3 consists of 12 residues. Germline lookup yields CDR1 MNHEY and CDR2 SVGEGT. The V gene lost 4 bases and the J gene lost 4 bases, with 7 bases spanning the gap. CDR3 nucleotides: TGTGCCAGCAGTTGGGGTGGCACTGAAGCTTTCTTT. Encoded protein: CASSWGGTEAFF.

This clonotype was observed at least ten times. V gene TRBV7-9 combines with J gene TRBJ1-4; maybe TRBD1 (5 bases). Looked up from germline, CDR1 is SEHNR and CDR2 is FQNEAQ (reference sequence). V was shortened by 4 bases and J by 6 bases, with 12 bases between the two germline ends. The CDR3 is 14 amino acids. The CDR3 is CASSSYRDDEKLFF. The CDR3 DNA reads TGTGCCAGCAGCTCTTACCGGGACGATGAAAAACTGTTTTTT.

This clonotype was observed a few times. This chain links TRBV7-3 with TRBJ2-5; 8 nucleotides line up with TRBD2. The germline V gene has CDR1 SGHTA and CDR2 FQGTGA. Trimming took 1 base from V and 5 from J; bases not matched to a gene: 6. The CDR3 contains 15 residues. The CDR3 protein is CASSLRGLVVETQYF. The CDR3 nucleotides are TGTGCCAGCAGCTTAAGGGGACTAGTTGTGGAGACCCAGTACTTC.